These 6 T cell receptor beta chains came from one sample sequenced in a study of early T cells in non-severe SARS-CoV-2 infection. TCRdb re-analysed the 5' RACE reads in MiXCR, keeping a single row per CDR3 protein. The sample includes tens of thousands of distinct CDR3 sequences, 3.5% to 5% of them seen just once. Source material: whole blood. The receptors here all came from an adult who was a healthcare worker with PCR-confirmed SARS-CoV-2 infection or an uninfected control (not recorded which).

This clonotype was observed at least ten times. The genes are TRBV28 and TRBJ1-1, with unresolved D. V lost 2 bases and J lost 2, with 15 bases in between. CDR3 size: 16 residues. CDR1 is MDHEN, CDR2 SYDVKM, per germline. This chain's CDR3 is CASSLGTVEVNTEAFF. CDR3 coding DNA: TGTGCCAGCAGTTTAGGCACGGTAGAGGTTAACACTGAAGCTTTCTTT.

This clonotype has at least ten counts. The V call is TRBV28, the J call TRBJ2-1; D remains ambiguous. The CDR3 has 11 amino acids. V dropped 4 bases and J dropped 5 bases, with 3 bases sitting between them. CDR1 is MDHEN, CDR2 SYDVKM, per germline. This chain's CDR3 is CASSSDNEQFF. DNA for the CDR3: TGTGCCAGCAGTTCGGACAATGAGCAGTTCTTC.

In its sample, this clonotype is medium-sized. This rearrangement joins TRBV19 to TRBJ2-1; 7 nucleotides agree with TRBD2. Germline V CDR1 and CDR2: LNHDA, SQIVND (reference sequence). The CDR3 has 15 amino acids. The junction had 5 bases not matched to a gene; V was cut back by 6 bases and J by 0 bases. The CDR3 DNA reads as TGTGCCAGTAGAACCCCGGGGGGCTCCTACAATGAGCAGTTCTTC. It specifies CASRTPGGSYNEQFF.

On this clonotype: This may stem from a read error, because a much larger clone lies one nucleotide away. The chain has TRBV29-1 and TRBJ2-4; D unclear. Trimming took off 1 base at V and 0 bases at J, with 7 bases between the two ends. This CDR3 spans 14 amino acids. In germline, CDR1 is SQVTM, CDR2 ANQGSEA. The CDR3 protein is CSVEVDRAKNIQYF. CDR3 nucleotides: TGCAGCGTTGAAGTCGACCGAGCCAAAAACATTCAGTACTTC.

This clonotype was seen at least ten times. The chain joins TRBV9 to TRBJ2-3; D not resolved. The CDR3 length is 14 residues. In germline, CDR1 is SGDLS, CDR2 YYNGEE. The V gene lost 0 bases and the J gene lost 7 bases, with 12 bases spanning the gap. Written as DNA, the CDR3 is TGTGCCAGCAGCGTAGGGTCTACCCGGAATACGCAGTATTTT. Its translation is CASSVGSTRNTQYF.

V is TRBV30 and J is TRBJ2-2, with a possible D match to TRBD2 (5 bases). CDR3 size: 12 residues. V shed 2 bases and J shed 4 bases, with 5 bases lying between them. Germline CDR1 is GTSNPN and CDR2 is SVGIG (reference sequence). CDR3 protein: CAWSRGTGELFF. The CDR3 bases are TGTGCCTGGAGTCGGGGCACCGGGGAGCTGTTTTTT. The full variable domain, its missing parts supplied by reference TRBV30 and TRBJ2-2, is SQTIHQWPATLVQPVGSPLSLECTVEGTSNPNLYWYRQAAGRGLQLLFYSVGIGQISSEVPQNLSASRPQDRQFILSSKKLLLSDSGFYLCAWSRGTGELFFGEGSRLTVL.